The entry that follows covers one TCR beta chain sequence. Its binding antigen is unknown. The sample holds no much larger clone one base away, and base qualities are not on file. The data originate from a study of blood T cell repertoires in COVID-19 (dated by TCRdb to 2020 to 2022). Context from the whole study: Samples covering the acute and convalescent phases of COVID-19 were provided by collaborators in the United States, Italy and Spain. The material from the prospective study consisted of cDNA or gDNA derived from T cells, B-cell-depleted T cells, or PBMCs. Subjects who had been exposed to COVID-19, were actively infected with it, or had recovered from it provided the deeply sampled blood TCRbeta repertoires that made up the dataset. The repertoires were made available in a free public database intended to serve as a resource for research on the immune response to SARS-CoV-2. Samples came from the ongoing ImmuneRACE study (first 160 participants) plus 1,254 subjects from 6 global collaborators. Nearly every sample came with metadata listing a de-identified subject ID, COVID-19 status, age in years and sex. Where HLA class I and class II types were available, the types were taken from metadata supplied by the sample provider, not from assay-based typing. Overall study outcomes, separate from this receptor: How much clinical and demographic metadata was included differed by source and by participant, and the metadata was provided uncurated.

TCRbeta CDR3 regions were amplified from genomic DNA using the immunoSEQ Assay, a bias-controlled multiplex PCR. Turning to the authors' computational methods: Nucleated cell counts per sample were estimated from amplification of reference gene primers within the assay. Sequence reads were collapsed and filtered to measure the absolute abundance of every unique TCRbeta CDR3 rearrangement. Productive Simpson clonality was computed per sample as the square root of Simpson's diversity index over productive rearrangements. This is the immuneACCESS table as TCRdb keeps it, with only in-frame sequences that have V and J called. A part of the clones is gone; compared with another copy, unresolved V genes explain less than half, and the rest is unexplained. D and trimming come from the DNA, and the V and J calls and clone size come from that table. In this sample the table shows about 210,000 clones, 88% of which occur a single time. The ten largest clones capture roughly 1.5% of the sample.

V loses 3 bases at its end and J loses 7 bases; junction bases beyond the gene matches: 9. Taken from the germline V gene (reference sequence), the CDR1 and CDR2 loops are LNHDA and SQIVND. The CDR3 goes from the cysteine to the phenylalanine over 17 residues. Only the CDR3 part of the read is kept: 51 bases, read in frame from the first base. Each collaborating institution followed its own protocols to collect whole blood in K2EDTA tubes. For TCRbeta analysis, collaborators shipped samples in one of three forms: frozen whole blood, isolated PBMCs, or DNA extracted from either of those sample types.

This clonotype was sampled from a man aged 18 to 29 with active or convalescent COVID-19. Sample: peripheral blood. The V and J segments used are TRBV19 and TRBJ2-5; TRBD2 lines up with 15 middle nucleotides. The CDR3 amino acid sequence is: CASSIRLLGLAGGTQYF. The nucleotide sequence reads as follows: TGTGCCAGTAGTATCCGATTGCTGGGACTAGCGGGGGGGACCCAGTACTTC.